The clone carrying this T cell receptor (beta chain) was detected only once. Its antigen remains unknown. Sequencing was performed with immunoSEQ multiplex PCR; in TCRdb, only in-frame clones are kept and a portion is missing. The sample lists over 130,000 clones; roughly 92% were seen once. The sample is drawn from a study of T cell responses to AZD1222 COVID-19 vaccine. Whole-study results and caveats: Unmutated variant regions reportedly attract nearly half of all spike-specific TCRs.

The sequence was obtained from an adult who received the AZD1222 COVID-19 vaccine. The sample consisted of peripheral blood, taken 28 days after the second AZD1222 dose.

The CDR3 here is CASQQGDTQYF. The CDR3, as DNA: TGTGCCAGTCAACAGGGAGATACGCAGTATTTT. This chain joins TRBV6-4 and TRBJ2-3; D is perhaps TRBD1 (6 bases). V lost 9 bases, J lost 5 bases, and 9 bases lay in between. The CDR3 has 11 amino acids. CDR1 is MRHNA and CDR2 is SNTAGT in the germline V gene.